This T cell receptor beta chain was observed in a study of siplizumab effects on memory and regulatory T cells. Study-level findings and limits: Naive T cells were seen as more diverse than memory cells and as major alloresponse contributors. For mappable alloreactive CD4+ clones, the mean Treg-derived fraction was around 66% with siplizumab and approximately 27% in controls.

Germline V gives CDR1 MRHNA, CDR2 SNTAGT. This CDR3 is 18 amino acids long. V was shortened by 5 bases and J by 2 bases, with 22 bases between the two germline ends. Three donor pairs also had unstimulated CD4+ and CD8+ naive and memory subsets sequenced. Sequenced by immunoSEQ multiplex PCR; TCRdb stores in-frame clones only, minus some. The table includes approximately 65,000 clones, less than 90% detected once. Regarding this clone: What it binds is unknown.

V gene TRBV6-4 combines with J gene TRBJ1-3; D perhaps matches TRBD1 (6 bases). The receptor was derived from a human donor in good health. Sequencing was performed on memory CD4+ T cells sorted from blood. The CDR3 bases are TGTGCCAGCAGTTCCCCCCCCTACAACAGGGTGGCTGGAAACACCATATATTTT. Amino acid sequence: CASSSPPYNRVAGNTIYF.